This paragraph covers one T cell receptor (beta chain) sequence. This sample is drawn from a study of blood T cell repertoires in COVID-19. CDR3 size: 15 residues. The ends lost 3 bases at V and 6 bases at J; junction bases unmatched: 6. Germline lookup yields CDR1 SGHAT and CDR2 FQNNGV. In the authors' methods: Reference gene primer amplification yielded estimated nucleated cell counts. The repertoire was sequenced with immunoSEQ multiplex PCR; TCRdb's copy has only in-frame clones and lacks some. That table gives V, J and clone size, and the DNA gave D and trimming. The sample holds 40,000 to 55,000 clones; 83% are singletons and the top ten take roughly 17%.

The chain links TRBV11-2 to TRBJ1-1, with TRBD1 matching 11 bases. Source material: peripheral blood. The sequence came from a man aged 40-49 years with acute or convalescent COVID-19. The CDR3 nucleotides read TGTGCCAGCAGCTTTTCGGACAGGGGGCTCGCTGAAGCTTTCTTT. Translating it yields CASSFSDRGLAEAFF.